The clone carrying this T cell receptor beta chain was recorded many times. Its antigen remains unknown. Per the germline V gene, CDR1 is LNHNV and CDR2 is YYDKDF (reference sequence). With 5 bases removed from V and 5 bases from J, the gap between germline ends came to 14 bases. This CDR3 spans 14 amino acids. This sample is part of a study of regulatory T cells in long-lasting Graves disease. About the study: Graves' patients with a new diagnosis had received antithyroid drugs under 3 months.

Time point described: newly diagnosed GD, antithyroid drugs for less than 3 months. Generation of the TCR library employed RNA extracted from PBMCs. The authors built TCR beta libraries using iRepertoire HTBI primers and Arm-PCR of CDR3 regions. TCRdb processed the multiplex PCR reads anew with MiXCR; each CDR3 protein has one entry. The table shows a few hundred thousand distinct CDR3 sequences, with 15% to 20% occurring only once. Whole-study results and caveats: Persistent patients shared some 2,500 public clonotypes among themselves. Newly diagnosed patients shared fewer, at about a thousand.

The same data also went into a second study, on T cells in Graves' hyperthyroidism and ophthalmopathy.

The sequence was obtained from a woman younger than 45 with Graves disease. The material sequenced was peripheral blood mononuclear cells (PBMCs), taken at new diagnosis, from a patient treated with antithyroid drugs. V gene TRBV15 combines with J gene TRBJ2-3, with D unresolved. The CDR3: CATSPLRRVDTQYF. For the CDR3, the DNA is TGTGCCACCAGCCCCCTCCGACGGGTAGATACGCAGTATTTT.